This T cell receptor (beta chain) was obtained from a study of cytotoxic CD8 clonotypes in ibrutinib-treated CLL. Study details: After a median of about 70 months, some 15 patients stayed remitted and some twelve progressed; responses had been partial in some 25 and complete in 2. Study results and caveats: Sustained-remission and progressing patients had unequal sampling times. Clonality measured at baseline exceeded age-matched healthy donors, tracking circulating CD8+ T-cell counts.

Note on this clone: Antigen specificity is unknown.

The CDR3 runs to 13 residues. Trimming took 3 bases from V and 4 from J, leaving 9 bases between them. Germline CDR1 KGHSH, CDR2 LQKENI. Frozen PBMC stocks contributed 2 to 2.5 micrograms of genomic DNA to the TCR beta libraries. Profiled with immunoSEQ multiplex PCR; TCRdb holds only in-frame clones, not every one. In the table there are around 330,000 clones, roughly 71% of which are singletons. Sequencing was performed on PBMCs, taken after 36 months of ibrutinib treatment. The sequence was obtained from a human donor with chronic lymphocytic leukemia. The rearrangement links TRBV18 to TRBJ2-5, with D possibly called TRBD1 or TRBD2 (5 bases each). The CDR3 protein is CASSPTGTETQYF. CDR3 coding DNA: TGTGCCAGCTCACCGACGGGGACAGAGACCCAGTACTTC.